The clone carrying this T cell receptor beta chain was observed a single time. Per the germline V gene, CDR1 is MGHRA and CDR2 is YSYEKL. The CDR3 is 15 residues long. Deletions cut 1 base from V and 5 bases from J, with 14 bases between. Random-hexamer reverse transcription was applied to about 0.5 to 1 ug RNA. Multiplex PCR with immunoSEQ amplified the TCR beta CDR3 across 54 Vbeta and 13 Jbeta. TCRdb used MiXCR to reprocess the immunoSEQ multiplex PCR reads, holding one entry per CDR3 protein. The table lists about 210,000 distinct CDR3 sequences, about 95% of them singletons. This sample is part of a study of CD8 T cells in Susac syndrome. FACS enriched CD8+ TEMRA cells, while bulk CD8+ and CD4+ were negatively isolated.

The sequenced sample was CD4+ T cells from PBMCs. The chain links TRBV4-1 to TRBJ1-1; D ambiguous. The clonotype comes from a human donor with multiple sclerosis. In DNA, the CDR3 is TGCGCCAGCAGCCAAGTCACAGCAAGAGGAACTGAAGCTTTCTTT. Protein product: CASSQVTARGTEAFF.